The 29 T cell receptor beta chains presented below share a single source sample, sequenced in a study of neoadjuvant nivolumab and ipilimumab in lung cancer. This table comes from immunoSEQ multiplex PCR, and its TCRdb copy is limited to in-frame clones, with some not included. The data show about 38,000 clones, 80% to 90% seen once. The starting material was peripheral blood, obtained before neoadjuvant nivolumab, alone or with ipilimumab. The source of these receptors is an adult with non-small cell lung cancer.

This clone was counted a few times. CDR3 in amino acids: CASSGGLAGLAAYEQYF. CDR3 DNA sequence: TGCGCCAGCAGCGGGGGACTAGCGGGTCTCGCCGCTTACGAGCAGTACTTC. The chain joins TRBV5-1 to TRBJ2-7; 12 bases are a match to TRBD2. Germline assignment: CDR1 SGHRS and CDR2 YFSETQ. The CDR3 runs to 17 residues. Trimming removed 4 bases from V and 4 bases from J; junction bases left unmatched: 12.

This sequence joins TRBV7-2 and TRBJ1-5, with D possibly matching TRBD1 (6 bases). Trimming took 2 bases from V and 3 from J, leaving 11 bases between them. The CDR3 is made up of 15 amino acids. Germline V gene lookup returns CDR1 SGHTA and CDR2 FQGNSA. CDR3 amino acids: CASSLLGGPNQPQHF. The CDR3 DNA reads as TGTGCCAGCAGCTTATTGGGGGGCCCCAATCAGCCCCAGCATTTT.

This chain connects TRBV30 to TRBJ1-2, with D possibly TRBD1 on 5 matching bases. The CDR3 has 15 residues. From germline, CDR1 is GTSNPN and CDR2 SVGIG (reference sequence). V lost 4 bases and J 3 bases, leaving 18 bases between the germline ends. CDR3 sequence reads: CAWKAGGPPDYGYTF. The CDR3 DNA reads TGTGCCTGGAAGGCGGGGGGACCCCCAGACTATGGCTACACCTTC.

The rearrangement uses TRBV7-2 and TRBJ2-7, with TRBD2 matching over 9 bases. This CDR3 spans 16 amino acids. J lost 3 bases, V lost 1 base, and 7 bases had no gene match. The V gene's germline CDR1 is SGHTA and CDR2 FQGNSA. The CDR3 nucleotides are TGTGCCAGCAGCTTAGGTTCCCTAGCGGGACACTACGAGCAGTACTTC. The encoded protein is CASSLGSLAGHYEQYF.

Here the CDR3 DNA reads TGCAGCGTTGGACAGGGATACGACGAGCAGTACTTC. It encodes CSVGQGYDEQYF. The chain links TRBV29-1 to TRBJ2-5; 7 bases are shared with TRBD1. The J call may be wrong; the DNA end is better matched by TRBJ2-7. The CDR3 is 12 amino acids. Looked up from germline, CDR1 is SQVTM and CDR2 is ANQGSEA.

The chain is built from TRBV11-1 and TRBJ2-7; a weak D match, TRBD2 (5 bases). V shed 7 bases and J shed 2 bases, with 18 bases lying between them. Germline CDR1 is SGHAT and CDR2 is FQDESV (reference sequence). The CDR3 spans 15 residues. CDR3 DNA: TGTGCCAGCACCCCAGGACGGAGGAGAACCTACGAGCAGTACTTC. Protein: CASTPGRRRTYEQYF.

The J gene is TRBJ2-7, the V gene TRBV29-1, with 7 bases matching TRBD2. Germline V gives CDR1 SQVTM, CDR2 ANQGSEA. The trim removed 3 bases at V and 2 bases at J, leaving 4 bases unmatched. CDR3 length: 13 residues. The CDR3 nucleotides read TGCAGCGTTGACGGGGGAGGGACCTACGAGCAGTACTTC. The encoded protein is CSVDGGGTYEQYF.

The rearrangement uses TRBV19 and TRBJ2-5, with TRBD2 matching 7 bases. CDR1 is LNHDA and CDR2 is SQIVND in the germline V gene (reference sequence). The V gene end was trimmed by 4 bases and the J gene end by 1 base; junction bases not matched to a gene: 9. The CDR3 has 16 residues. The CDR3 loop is CASSNSPASGQETQYF. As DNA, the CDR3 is TGTGCCAGTAGTAATTCCCCCGCTAGCGGCCAAGAGACCCAGTACTTC.

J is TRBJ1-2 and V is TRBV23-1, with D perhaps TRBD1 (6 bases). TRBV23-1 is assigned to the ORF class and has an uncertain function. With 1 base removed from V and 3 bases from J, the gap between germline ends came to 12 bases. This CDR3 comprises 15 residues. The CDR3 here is CASSQYRGLYYGYTF. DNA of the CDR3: TGCGCCAGCAGTCAATATCGGGGGCTCTACTATGGCTACACCTTC.

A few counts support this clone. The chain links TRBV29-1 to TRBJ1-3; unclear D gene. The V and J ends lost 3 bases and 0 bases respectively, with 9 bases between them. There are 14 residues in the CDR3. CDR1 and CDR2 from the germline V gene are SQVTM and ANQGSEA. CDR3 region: CSVETSDSGNTIYF. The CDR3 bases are TGCAGCGTTGAGACATCGGACTCTGGAAACACCATATATTTT. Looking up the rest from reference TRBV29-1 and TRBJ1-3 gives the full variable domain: SAVISQKPSRDICQRGTSLTIQCQVDSQVTMMFWYRQQPGQSLTLIATANQGSEATYESGFVIDKFPISRPNLTFSTLTVSNMSPEDSSIYLCSVETSDSGNTIYFGEGSWLTVV.

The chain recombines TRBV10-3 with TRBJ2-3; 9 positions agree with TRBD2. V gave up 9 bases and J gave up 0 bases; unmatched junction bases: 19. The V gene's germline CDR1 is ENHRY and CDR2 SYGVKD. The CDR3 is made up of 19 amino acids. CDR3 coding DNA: TGTGCCATACCTGTGGCGGGAGGGTCATTTGCCACTAGCACAGATACGCAGTATTTT. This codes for CAIPVAGGSFATSTDTQYF.

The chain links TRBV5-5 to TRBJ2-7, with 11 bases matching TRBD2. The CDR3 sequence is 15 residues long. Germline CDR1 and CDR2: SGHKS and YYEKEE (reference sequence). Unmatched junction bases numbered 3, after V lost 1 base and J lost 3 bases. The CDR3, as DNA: TGTGCCAGCAGCTTGATAGCGGGAGGGCTCTACGAGCAGTACTTC. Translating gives CASSLIAGGLYEQYF.

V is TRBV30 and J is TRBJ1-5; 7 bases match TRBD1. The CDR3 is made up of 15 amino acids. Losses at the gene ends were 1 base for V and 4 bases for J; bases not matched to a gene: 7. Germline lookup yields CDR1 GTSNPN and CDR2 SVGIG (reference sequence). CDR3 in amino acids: CAWSGGTAFNQPQHF. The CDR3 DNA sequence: TGTGCCTGGAGTGGCGGGACAGCCTTTAATCAGCCCCAGCATTTT.

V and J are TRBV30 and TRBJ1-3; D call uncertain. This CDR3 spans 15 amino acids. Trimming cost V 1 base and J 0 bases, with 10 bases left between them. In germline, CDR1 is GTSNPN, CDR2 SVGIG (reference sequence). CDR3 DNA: TGTGCCTGGAGTGGAACGGGGATCTCTGGAAACACCATATATTTT. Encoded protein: CAWSGTGISGNTIYF.

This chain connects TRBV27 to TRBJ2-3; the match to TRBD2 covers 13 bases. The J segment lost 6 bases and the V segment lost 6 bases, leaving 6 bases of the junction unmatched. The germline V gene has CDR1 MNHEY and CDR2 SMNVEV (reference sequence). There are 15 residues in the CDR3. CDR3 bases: TGTGCCAGCAGATGGACTAGCGGGAGTTGGGATACGCAGTATTTT. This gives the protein CASRWTSGSWDTQYF.

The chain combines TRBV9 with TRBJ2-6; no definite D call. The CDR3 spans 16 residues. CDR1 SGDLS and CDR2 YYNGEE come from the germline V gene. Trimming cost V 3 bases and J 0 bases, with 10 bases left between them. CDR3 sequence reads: CASSDVGYSGANVLTF. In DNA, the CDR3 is TGTGCCAGCAGCGACGTGGGGTACTCTGGGGCCAACGTCCTGACTTTC. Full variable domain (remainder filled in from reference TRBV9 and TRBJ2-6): DSGVTQTPKHLITATGQRVTLRCSPRSGDLSVYWYQQSLDQGLQFLIQYYNGEERAKGNILERFSAQQFPDLHSELNLSSLELGDSALYFCASSDVGYSGANVLTFGAGSRLTVL.

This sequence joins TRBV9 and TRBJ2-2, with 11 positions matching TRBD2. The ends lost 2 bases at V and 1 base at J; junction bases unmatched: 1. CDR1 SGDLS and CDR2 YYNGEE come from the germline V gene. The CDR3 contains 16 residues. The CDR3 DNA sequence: TGTGCCAGCAGCGTGGGGACTAGCGGGAACACCGGGGAGCTGTTTTTT. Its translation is CASSVGTSGNTGELFF. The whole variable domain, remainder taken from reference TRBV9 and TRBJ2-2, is DSGVTQTPKHLITATGQRVTLRCSPRSGDLSVYWYQQSLDQGLQFLIQYYNGEERAKGNILERFSAQQFPDLHSELNLSSLELGDSALYFCASSVGTSGNTGELFFGEGSRLTVL.

The CDR3 coding sequence is TGTGCCAGCAGCCCTGGACTAGCGAGCGTGCCCGTGGAGACCCAGTACTTC. Encoded protein: CASSPGLASVPVETQYF. The chain carries TRBV11-3 and TRBJ2-5, with 9 bases that match TRBD2. V shed 5 bases, J shed 5 bases, and the junction held 15 bases outside the gene matches. The CDR3 loop spans 17 amino acids. Germline V lookup: CDR1 SGHNT, CDR2 YENEEA.

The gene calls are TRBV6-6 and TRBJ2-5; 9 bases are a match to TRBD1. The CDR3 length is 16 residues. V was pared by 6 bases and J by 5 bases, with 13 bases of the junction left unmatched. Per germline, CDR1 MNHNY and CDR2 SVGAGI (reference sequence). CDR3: CASSLGDRGIGETQYF. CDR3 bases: TGTGCCAGCAGCCTCGGCGACAGGGGGATCGGGGAGACCCAGTACTTC.

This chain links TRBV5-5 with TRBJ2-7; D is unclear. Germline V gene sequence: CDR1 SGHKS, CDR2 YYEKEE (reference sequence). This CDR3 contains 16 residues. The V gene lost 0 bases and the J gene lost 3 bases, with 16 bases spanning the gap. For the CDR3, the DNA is TGTGCCAGCAGCTTGGAGTGGGTGGGCGGAATCTACGAGCAGTACTTC. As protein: CASSLEWVGGIYEQYF.

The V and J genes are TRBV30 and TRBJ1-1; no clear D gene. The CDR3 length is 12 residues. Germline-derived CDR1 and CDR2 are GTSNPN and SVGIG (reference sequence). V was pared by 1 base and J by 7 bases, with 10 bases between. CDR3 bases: TGTGCCTGGAGTGCCTCGGGCCTTGAAGCTTTCTTT. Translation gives CAWSASGLEAFF.

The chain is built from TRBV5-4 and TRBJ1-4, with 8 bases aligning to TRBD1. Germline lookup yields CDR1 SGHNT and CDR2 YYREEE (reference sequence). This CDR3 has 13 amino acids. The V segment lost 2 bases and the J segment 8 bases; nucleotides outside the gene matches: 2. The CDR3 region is CASSFQGAEKLFF. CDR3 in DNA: TGTGCCAGCAGCTTCCAGGGGGCGGAAAAACTGTTTTTT.

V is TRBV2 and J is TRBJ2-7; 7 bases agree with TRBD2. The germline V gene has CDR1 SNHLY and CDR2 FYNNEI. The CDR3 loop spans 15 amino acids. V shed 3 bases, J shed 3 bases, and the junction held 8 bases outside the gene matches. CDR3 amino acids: CASSETGEGSYEQYF. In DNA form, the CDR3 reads TGTGCCAGCAGTGAGACTGGGGAGGGAAGCTACGAGCAGTACTTC.

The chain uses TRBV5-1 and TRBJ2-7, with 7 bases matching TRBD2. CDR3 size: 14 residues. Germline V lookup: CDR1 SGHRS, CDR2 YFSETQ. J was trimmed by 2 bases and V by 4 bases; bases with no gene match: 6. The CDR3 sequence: CASSPLGGAYEQYF. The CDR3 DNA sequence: TGCGCCAGCAGCCCCCTGGGGGGGGCCTACGAGCAGTACTTC.

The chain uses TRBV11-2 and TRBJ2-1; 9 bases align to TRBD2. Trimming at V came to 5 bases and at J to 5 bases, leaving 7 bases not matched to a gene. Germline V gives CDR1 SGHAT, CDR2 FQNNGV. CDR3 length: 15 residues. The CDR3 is CASSKTSGVNNEQFF. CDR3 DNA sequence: TGTGCCAGCAGCAAGACTAGCGGCGTCAACAATGAGCAGTTCTTC.

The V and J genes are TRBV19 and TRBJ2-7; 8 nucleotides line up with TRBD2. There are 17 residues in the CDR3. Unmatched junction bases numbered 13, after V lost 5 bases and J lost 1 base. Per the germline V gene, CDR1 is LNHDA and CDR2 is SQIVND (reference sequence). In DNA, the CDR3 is TGTGCCAGTAGTCCCATGGTAGCGGGAATTGGGTCCTACGAGCAGTACTTC. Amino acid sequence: CASSPMVAGIGSYEQYF. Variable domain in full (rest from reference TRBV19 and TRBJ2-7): DGGITQSPKYLFRKEGQNVTLSCEQNLNHDAMYWYRQDPGQGLRLIYYSQIVNDFQKGDIAEGYSVSREKKESFPLTVTSAQKNPTAFYLCASSPMVAGIGSYEQYFGPGTRLTVT.

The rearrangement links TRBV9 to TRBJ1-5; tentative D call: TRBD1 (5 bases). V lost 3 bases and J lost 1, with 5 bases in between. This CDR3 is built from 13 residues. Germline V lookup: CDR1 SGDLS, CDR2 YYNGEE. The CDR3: CASSGGSNQPQHF. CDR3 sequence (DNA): TGTGCCAGCAGCGGGGGGAGCAATCAGCCCCAGCATTTT.

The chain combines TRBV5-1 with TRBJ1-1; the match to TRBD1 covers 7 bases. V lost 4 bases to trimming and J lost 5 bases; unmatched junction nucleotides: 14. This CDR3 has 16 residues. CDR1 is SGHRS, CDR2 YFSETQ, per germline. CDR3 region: CASSRQGGGLGTEAFF. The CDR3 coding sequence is TGCGCCAGCAGCCGCCAGGGGGGGGGCCTGGGTACTGAAGCTTTCTTT.

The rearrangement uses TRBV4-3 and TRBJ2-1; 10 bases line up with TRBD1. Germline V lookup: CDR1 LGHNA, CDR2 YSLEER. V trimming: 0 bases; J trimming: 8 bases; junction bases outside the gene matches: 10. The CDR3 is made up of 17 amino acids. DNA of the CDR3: TGCGCCAGCAGCCAAGATCTGCCAGGACAGGGGGGGGATGAGCAGTTCTTC. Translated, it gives CASSQDLPGQGGDEQFF.